This TCR beta chain was recorded in a study of siplizumab effects on memory and regulatory T cells. Germline CDR1 is MNHNS and CDR2 is SASEGT. This CDR3 is 13 amino acids long. Trimming removed 5 bases from V and 0 bases from J, with 7 bases in between. Regarding this clone: As yet, its antigen is unknown.

Using immunoSEQ multiplex PCR, the repertoire was profiled, and TCRdb retains in-frame clones only, with some absent. Altogether over 100,000 clones are present, about 91% being singletons, with the ten largest covering around 0.75%. The study's findings and limits: Major contributors to the alloresponse seemed to be naive T cells, which also appeared more diverse than memory cells. Naive or memory phenotype was unassignable for roughly 75-95% of proliferating CD4+ or CD8+ clones. Siplizumab conditions gave an average of roughly 65% Treg-derived mappable alloreactive CD4+ clones, versus about 30% for controls.

The sample taken for sequencing was Tregs sorted from blood. This receptor was obtained from a human donor in good health. The chain is built from TRBV6-1 and TRBJ1-1; no definite D call. The CDR3 bases are TGTGCCAGCAGTAGAACGGTGAACACTGAAGCTTTCTTT. Residues: CASSRTVNTEAFF.